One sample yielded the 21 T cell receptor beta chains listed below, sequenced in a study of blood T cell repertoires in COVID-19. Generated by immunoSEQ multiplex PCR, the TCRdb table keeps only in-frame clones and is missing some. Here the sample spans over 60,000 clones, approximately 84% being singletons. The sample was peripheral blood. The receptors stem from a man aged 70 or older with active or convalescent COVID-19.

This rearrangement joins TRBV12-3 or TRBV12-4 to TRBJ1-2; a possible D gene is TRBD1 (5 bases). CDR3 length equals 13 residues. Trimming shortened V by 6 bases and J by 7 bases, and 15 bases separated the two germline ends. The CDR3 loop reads CASRPRGPTGYTF. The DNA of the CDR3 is TGTGCCAGCAGACCTAGGGGTCCGACTGGCTACACCTTC.

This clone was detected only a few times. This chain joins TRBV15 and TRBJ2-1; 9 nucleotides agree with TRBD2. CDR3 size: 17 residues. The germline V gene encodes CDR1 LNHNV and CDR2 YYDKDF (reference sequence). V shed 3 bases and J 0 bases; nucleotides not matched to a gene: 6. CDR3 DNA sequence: TGTGCCACCAGCAGCGCTAGACTAGCGGTCTCCTACAATGAGCAGTTCTTC. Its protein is CATSSARLAVSYNEQFF. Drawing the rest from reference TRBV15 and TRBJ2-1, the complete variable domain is DAMVIQNPRYQVTQFGKPVTLSCSQTLNHNVMYWYQQKSSQAPKLLFHYYDKDFNNEADTPDNFQSRRPNTSFCFLDIRSPGLGDTAMYLCATSSARLAVSYNEQFFGPGTRLTVL.

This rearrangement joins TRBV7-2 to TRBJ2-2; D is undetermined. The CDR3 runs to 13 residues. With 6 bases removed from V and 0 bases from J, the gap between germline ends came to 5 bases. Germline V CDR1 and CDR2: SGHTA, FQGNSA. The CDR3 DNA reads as TGTGCCAGCAGGACAACGAACACCGGGGAGCTGTTTTTT. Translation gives CASRTTNTGELFF.

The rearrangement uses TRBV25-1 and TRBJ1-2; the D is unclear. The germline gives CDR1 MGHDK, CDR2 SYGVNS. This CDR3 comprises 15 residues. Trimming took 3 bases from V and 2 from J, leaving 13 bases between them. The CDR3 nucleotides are TGTGCCAGCAGTGACTCCATGGGCAGAAACTATGGCTACACCTTC. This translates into CASSDSMGRNYGYTF.

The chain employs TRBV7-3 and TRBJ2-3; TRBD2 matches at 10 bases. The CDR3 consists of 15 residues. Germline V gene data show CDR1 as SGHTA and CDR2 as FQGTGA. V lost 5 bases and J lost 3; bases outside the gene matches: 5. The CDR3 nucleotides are TGTGCCAGCAGCGCCTCTAGCGGGAGTACAGATACGCAGTATTTT. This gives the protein CASSASSGSTDTQYF.

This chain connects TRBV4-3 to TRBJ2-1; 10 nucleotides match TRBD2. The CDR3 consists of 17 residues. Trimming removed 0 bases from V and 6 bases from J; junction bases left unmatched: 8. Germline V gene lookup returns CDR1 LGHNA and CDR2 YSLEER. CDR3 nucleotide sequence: TGCGCCAGCAGCCAAGACCCGCTAGCGGGAGCTCTCAATGAGCAGTTCTTC. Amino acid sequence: CASSQDPLAGALNEQFF.

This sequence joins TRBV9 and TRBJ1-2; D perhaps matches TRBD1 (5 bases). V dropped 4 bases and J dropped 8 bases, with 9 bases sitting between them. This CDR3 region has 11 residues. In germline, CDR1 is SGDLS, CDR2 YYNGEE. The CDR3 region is CASSTGGGYTF. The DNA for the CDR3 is TGTGCCAGCAGCACTGGGGGGGGCTACACCTTC.

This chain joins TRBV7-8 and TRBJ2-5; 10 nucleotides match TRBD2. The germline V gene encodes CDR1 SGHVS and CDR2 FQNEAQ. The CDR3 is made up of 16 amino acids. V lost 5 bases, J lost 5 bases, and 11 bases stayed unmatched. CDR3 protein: CASSRGALAGVETQYF. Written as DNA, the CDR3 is TGTGCCAGCAGCCGCGGGGCTCTAGCGGGAGTGGAGACCCAGTACTTC.

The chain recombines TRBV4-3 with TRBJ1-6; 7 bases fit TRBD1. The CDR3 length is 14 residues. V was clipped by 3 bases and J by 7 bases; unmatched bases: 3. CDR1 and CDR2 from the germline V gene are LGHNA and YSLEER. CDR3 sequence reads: CASSQGQRNSPLHF. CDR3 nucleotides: TGCGCCAGCAGCCAGGGACAGAGGAATTCACCCCTCCACTTT.

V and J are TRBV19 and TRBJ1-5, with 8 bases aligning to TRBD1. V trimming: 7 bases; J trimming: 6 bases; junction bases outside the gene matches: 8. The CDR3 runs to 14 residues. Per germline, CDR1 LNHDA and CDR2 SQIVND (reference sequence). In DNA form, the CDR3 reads TGTGCCAGTACTGCGCCAGGGGGCTTTCAGCCCCAGCATTTT. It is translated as CASTAPGGFQPQHF. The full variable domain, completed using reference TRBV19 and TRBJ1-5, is DGGITQSPKYLFRKEGQNVTLSCEQNLNHDAMYWYRQDPGQGLRLIYYSQIVNDFQKGDIAEGYSVSREKKESFPLTVTSAQKNPTAFYLCASTAPGGFQPQHFGDGTRLSIL.

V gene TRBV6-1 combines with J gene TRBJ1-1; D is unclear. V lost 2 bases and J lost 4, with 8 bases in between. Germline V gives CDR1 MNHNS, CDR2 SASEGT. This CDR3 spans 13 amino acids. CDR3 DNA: TGTGCCAGCAGTGAATCTAGGTTCACTGAAGCTTTCTTT. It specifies CASSESRFTEAFF.

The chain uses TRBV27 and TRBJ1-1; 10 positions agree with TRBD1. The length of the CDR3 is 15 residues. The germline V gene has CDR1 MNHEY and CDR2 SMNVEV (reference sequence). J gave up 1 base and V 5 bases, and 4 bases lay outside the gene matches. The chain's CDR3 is CASSHRDRGNTEAFF. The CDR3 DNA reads TGTGCCAGCAGTCACCGGGACAGGGGGAACACTGAAGCTTTCTTT.

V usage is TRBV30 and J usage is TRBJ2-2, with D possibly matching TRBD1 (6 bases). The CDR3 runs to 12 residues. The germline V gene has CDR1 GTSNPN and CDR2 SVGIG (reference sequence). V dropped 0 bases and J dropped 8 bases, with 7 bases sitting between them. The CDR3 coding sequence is TGTGCCTGGAGTGTCCAGGGGGGGGAGCTGTTTTTT. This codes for CAWSVQGGELFF.

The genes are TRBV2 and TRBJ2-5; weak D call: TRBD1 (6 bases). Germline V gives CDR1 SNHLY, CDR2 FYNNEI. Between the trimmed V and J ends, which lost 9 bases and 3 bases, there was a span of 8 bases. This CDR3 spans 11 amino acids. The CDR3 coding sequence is TGTGCCAGTACAGGGAAAGAGACCCAGTACTTC. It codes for CASTGKETQYF.

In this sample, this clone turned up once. CDR3 in DNA: TGTGCCAGCAGGGGCCGGGGGATATATAGCAATCAGCCCCAGCATTTT. It yields the protein CASRGRGIYSNQPQHF. J is TRBJ1-5 and V is TRBV28, with D perhaps TRBD1 (5 bases). Germline V gives CDR1 MDHEN, CDR2 SYDVKM. CDR3 length: 16 residues. V lost 6 bases and J lost 0, with 15 bases in between. The variable domain in full, completed from reference TRBV28 and TRBJ1-5, reads DVKVTQSSRYLVKRTGEKVFLECVQDMDHENMFWYRQDPGLGLRLIYFSYDVKMKEKGDIPEGYSVSREKKERFSLILESASTNQTSMYLCASRGRGIYSNQPQHFGDGTRLSIL.

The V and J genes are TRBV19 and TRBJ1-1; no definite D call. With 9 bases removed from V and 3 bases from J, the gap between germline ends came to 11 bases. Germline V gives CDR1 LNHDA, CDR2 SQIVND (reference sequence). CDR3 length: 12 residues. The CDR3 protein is CASNHRDTEAFF. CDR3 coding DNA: TGTGCCAGCAACCATCGGGACACTGAAGCTTTCTTT.

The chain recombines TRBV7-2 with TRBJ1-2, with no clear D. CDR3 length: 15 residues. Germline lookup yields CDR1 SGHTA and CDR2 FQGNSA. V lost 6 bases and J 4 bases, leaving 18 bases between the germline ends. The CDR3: CASSPKISTIYGYTF. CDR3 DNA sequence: TGTGCCAGCAGTCCAAAAATATCTACTATCTATGGCTACACCTTC.

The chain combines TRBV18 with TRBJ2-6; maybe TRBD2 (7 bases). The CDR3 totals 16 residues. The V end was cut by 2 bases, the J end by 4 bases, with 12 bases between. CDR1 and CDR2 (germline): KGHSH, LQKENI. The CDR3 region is CASSPSGGTGANVLTF. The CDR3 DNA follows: TGTGCCAGCTCACCATCCGGGGGGACAGGGGCCAACGTCCTGACTTTC.

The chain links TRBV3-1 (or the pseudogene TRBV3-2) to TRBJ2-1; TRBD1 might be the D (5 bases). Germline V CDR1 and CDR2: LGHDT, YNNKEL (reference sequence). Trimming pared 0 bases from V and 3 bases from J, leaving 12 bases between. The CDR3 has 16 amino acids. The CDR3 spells CASSQDLTGSYNEQFF. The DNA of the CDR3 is TGTGCCAGCAGCCAAGATTTAACAGGTAGCTACAATGAGCAGTTCTTC.

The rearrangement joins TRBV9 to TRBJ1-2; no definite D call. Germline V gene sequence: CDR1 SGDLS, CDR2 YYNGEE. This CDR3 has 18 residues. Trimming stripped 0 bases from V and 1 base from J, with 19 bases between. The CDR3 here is CASSVDPNKGDGNYGYTF. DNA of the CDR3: TGTGCCAGCAGCGTAGACCCGAATAAGGGAGATGGTAACTATGGCTACACCTTC.

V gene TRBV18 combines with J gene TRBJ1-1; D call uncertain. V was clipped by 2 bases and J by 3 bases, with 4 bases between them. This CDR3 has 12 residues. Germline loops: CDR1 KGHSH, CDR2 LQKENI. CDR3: CASSPVDTEAFF. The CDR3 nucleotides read TGTGCCAGCTCACCAGTAGACACTGAAGCTTTCTTT.